This T cell receptor beta chain was captured in a study of blood T cell repertoires in COVID-19. In the study overall: Nucleic acid was either cDNA or gDNA, and it came from T cells, B-cell-depleted T cells, or PBMCs.

Living in 25 or so US areas, the participants were between 18 and 89 years of age. Donors in Cohort 3 counted as recovered after two negative PCRs, clearance, or symptom resolution. Assay used: immunoSEQ multiplex PCR; TCRdb lists only in-frame clones, some missing. The sample yields hundreds of thousands of clones, about nine tenths seen once. This receptor was obtained from a man in his fifties or sixties who had recovered from COVID-19. Sequences were obtained from PBMCs or T cells enriched from blood (not recorded which).

The CDR3 nucleotides read TGTGCCAGCAGCTTGGGTGGCAGGGTGAACACTGAAGCTTTCTTT. This translates into CASSLGGRVNTEAFF. The chain links TRBV5-4 to TRBJ1-1; D might be TRBD1 (5 bases). V was shortened by 0 bases and J by 0 bases, with 9 bases between the two germline ends. CDR3 length: 15 residues. Germline values: CDR1 SGHNT, CDR2 YYREEE (reference sequence). Supplemented by reference TRBV5-4 and TRBJ1-1, the full variable domain reads ETGVTQSPTHLIKTRGQQVTLRCSSQSGHNTVSWYQQALGQGPQFIFQYYREEENGRGNFPPRFSGLQFPNYSSELNVNALELDDSALYLCASSLGGRVNTEAFFGQGTRLTVV.